This T cell receptor beta chain was captured by sequencing in a study of T-cell memory formation after mild COVID-19. At the level of the study: TCR clusters were largely donor specific. General observations from the study: SARS-CoV-2 specificity was not confirmed for second-wave clones peaking on day 37.

MiXCR, run by TCRdb on the 5' RACE reads, gives a single entry per CDR3 protein. The sample yields approximately 150,000 distinct CDR3 sequences, about 19% seen once. Germline V gene sequence: CDR1 SGHRS, CDR2 YFSETQ. This CDR3 has 12 residues. Trimming took 7 bases from V and 2 from J; bases not matched to a gene: 2. Concerning this clonotype: Antigen unknown.

The origin of this receptor is an adult woman who had mild COVID-19 (a few samples of this study predate the infection). Cell type and time point are not known. The chain is built from TRBV5-1 and TRBJ2-5; 7 bases map to TRBD2. The sample consisted of PBMCs or a T cell subset sorted from them (not recorded which). CDR3 DNA: TGCGCCAGCCGAGCGGGGCAAGAGACCCAGTACTTC. It specifies CASRAGQETQYF.